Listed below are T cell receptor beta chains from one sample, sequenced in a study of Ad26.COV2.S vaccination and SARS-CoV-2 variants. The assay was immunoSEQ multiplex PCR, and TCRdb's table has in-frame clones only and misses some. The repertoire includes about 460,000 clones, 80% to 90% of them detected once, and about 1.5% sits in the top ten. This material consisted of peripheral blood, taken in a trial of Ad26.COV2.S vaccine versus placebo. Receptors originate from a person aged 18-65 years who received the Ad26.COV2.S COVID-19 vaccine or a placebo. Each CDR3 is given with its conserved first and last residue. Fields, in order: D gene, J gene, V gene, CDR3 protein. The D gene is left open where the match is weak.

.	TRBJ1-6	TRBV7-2	CASSWSGSSYNSPLHF
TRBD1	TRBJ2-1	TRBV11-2	CASSDTGGFTYNEQFF
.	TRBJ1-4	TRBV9	CASSRGGEKLFF
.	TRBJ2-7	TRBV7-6	CASSPIVGTDGDEQYF
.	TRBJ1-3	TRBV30	CAWDRDTSGNTIYF
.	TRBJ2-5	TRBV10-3	CAISGGGRETQYF
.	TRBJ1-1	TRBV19	CATRPRGVTEAFF
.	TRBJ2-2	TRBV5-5	CASSLLMAFGAGELFF
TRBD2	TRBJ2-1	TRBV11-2	CASRTPRGTSGRYEQFF
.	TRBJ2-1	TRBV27	CASSLSAGTYNEQFF
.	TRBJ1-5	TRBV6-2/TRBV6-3	CASSSNRVGNQPQHF